This T cell receptor (beta chain) was found in a study of T cell responses to AZD1222 COVID-19 vaccine. Sequencing used immunoSEQ multiplex PCR; TCRdb keeps in-frame clones, though not all of them. In the table there are around 180,000 clones, around 94% of which are singletons. Findings and caveats of the study: Spike regions recognized by vaccine-associated CD4 TCRs spanned the protein, led by 160-218 and 743-854. Clonal diversity may have been underestimated in mostly white British donors.

Worth noting for this clone: Antigen unknown.

Deletions cut 0 bases from V and 3 bases from J, with 6 bases between. The CDR3 runs to 13 residues. Germline V lookup: CDR1 MNHEY, CDR2 SVGAGI. The sequenced sample was peripheral blood, obtained 28 days after the second AZD1222 dose. V gene TRBV6-5 combines with J gene TRBJ2-7; D gene uncertain. The receptor was isolated from an adult who received the AZD1222 COVID-19 vaccine. The CDR3 region is CASSYSWDYEQYF. The DNA of the CDR3 is TGTGCCAGCAGTTACTCGTGGGACTACGAGCAGTACTTC.